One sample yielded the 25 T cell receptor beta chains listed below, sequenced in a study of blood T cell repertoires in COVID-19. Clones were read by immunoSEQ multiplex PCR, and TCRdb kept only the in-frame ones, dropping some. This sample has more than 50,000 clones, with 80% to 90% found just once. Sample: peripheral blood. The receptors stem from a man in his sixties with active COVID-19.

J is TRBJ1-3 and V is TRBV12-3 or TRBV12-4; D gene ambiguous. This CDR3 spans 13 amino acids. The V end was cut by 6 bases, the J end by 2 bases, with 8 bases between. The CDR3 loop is CASSLGAGNTIYF. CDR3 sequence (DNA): TGTGCCAGCAGCCTCGGGGCTGGAAACACCATATATTTT.

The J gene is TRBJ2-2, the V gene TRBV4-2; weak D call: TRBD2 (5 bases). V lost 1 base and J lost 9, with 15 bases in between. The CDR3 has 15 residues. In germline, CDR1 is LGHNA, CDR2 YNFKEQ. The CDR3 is CASSQAGTGSRELFF. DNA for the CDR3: TGTGCCAGCAGCCAAGCGGGAACCGGGTCCCGGGAGCTGTTTTTT.

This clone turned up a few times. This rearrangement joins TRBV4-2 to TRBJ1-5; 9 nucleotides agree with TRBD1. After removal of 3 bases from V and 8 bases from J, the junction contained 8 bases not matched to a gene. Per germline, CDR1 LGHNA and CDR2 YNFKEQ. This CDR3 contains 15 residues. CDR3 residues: CASSQDGTGNEPQHF. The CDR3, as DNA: TGTGCCAGCAGCCAGGACGGGACAGGGAACGAGCCCCAGCATTTT.

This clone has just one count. CDR3 in amino acids: CASSEGFSAHTDTQYF. In DNA form, the CDR3 reads TGTGCCAGCAGTGAAGGTTTTAGCGCCCACACAGATACGCAGTATTTT. This rearrangement joins TRBV25-1 to TRBJ2-3; tentative D call: TRBD2 (5 bases). The germline V gene has CDR1 MGHDK and CDR2 SYGVNS. Trimming took off 2 bases at V and 2 bases at J, with 14 bases between the two ends. This CDR3 has 16 residues.

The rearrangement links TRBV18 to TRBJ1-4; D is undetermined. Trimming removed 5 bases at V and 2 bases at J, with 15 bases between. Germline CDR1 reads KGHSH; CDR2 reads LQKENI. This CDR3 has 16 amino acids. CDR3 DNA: TGTGCCAGCTCAGAAAGTACCGGTACGACTAATGAAAAACTGTTTTTT. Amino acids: CASSESTGTTNEKLFF.

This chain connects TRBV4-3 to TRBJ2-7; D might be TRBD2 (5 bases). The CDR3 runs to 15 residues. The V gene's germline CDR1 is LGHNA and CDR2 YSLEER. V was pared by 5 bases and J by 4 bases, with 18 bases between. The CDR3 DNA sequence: TGCGCCAGCAGCACCCACCCAGCGGAAGGGTACGAGCAGTACTTC. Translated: CASSTHPAEGYEQYF.

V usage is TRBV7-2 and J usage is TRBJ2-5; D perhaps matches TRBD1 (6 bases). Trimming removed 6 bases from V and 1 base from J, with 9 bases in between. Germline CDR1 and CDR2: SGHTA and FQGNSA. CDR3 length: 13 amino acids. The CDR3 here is CASRRGTQETQYF. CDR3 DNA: TGTGCCAGCAGAAGGGGGACCCAAGAGACCCAGTACTTC.

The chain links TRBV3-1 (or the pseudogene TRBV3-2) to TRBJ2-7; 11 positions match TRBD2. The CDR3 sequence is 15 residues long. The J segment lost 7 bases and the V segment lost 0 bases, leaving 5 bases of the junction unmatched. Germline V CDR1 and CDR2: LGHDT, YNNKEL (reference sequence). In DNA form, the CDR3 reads TGTGCCAGCAGCCAAGATACTAGCGGGAGCCGGGAGCAGTACTTC. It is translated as CASSQDTSGSREQYF.

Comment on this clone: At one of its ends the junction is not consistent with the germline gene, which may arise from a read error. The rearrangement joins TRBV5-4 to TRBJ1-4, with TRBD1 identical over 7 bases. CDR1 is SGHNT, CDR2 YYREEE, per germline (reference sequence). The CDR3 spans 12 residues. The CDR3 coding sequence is TGTGCCAGCAGCTCAACACCGGGACAGCCACAATTT. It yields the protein CASSSTPGQPQF.

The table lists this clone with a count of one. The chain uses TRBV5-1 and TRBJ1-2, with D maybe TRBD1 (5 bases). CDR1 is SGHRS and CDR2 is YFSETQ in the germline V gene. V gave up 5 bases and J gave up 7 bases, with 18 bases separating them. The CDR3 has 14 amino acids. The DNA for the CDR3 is TGCGCCAGCAGATCCAACCCGACAGACGGTGGCTACACCTTC. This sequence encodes CASRSNPTDGGYTF.

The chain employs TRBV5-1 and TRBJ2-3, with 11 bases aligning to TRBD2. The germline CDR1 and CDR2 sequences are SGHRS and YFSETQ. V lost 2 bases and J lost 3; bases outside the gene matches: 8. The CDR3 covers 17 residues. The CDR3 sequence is CASSFVTSGRGTDTQYF. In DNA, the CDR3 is TGCGCCAGCAGCTTTGTAACTAGCGGGAGAGGTACAGATACGCAGTATTTT. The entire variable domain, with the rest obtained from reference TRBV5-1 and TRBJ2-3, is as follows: KAGVTQTPRYLIKTRGQQVTLSCSPISGHRSVSWYQQTPGQGLQFLFEYFSETQRNKGNFPGRFSGRQFSNSRSEMNVSTLELGDSALYLCASSFVTSGRGTDTQYFGPGTRLTVL.

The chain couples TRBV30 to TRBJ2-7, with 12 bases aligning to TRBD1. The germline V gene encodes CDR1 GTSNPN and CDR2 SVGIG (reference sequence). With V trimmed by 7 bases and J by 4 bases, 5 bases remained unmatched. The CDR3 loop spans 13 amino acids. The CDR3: CASRDRGPYEQYF. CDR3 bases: TGTGCCTCCCGGGACAGGGGGCCATACGAGCAGTACTTC.

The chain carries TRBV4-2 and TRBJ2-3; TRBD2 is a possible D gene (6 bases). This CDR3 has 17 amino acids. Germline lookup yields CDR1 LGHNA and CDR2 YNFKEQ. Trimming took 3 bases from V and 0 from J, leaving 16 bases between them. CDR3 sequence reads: CASSQAGTLSSTDTQYF. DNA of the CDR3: TGTGCCAGCAGCCAGGCCGGGACTTTATCTAGCACAGATACGCAGTATTTT.

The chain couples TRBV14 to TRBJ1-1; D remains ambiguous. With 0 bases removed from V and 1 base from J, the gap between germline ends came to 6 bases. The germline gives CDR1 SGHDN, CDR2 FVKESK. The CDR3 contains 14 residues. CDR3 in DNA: TGTGCCAGCAGCCAAGATCTCTCGAACACTGAAGCTTTCTTT. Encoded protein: CASSQDLSNTEAFF.

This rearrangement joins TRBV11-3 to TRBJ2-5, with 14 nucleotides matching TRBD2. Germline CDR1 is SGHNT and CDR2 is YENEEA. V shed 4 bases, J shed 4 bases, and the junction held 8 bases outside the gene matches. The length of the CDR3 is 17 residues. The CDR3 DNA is TGTGCCAGCAGCTCGGGACTAGCGGGAGTGTTACCAGAGACCCAGTACTTC. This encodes CASSSGLAGVLPETQYF.

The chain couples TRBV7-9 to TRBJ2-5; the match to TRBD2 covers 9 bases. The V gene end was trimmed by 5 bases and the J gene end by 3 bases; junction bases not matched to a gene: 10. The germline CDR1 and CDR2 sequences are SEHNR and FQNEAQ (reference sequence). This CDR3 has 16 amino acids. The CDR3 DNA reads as TGTGCCAGCAGCCAGACTAGCGGAGGGGAAAAAGAGACCCAGTACTTC. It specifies CASSQTSGGEKETQYF. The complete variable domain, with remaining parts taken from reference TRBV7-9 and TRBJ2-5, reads DTGVSQNPRHKITKRGQNVTFRCDPISEHNRLYWYRQTLGQGPEFLTYFQNEAQLEKSRLLSDRFSAERPKGSFSTLEIQRTEQGDSAMYLCASSQTSGGEKETQYFGPGTRLLVL.

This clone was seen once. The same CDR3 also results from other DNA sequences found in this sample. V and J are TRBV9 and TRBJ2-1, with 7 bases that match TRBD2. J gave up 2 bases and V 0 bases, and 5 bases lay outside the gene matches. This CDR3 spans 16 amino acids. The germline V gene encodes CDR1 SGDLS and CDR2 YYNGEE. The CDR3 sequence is CASSVAPLAAYNEQFF. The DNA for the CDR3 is TGTGCCAGCAGCGTAGCCCCCCTAGCGGCCTACAATGAGCAGTTCTTC. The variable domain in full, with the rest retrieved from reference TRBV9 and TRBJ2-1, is DSGVTQTPKHLITATGQRVTLRCSPRSGDLSVYWYQQSLDQGLQFLIQYYNGEERAKGNILERFSAQQFPDLHSELNLSSLELGDSALYFCASSVAPLAAYNEQFFGPGTRLTVL.

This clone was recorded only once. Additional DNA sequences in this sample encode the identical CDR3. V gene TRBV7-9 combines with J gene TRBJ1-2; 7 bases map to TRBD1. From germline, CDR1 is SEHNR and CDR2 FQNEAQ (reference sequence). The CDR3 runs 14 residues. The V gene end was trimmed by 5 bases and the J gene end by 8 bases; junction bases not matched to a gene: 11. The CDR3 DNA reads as TGTGCCAGCAGCGCCCGACAGGGCCTGGGAGGCTACACCTTC. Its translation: CASSARQGLGGYTF.

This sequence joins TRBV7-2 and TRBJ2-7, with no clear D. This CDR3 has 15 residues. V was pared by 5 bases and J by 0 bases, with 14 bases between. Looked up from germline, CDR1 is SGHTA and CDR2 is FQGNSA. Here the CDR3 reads CASSPEERHSYEQYF. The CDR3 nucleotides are TGTGCCAGCAGCCCCGAAGAGCGCCACTCCTACGAGCAGTACTTC. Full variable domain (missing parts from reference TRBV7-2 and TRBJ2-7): GAGVSQSPSNKVTEKGKDVELRCDPISGHTALYWYRQSLGQGLEFLIYFQGNSAPDKSGLPSDRFSAERTGGSVSTLTIQRTQQEDSAVYLCASSPEERHSYEQYFGPGTRLTVT.

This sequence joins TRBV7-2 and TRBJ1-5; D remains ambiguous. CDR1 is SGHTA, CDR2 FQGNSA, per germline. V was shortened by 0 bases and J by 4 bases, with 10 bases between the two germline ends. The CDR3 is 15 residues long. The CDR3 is CASSLARTGNQPQHF. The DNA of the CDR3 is TGTGCCAGCAGCTTAGCCAGAACGGGGAATCAGCCCCAGCATTTT.

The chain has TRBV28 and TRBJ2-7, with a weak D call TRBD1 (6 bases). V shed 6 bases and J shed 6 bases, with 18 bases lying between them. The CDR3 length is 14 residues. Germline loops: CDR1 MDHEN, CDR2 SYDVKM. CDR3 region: CASSTGMQLVEQYF. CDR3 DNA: TGTGCCAGCAGCACAGGGATGCAGCTCGTCGAGCAGTACTTC. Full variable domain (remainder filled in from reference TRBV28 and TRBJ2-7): DVKVTQSSRYLVKRTGEKVFLECVQDMDHENMFWYRQDPGLGLRLIYFSYDVKMKEKGDIPEGYSVSREKKERFSLILESASTNQTSMYLCASSTGMQLVEQYFGPGTRLTVT.

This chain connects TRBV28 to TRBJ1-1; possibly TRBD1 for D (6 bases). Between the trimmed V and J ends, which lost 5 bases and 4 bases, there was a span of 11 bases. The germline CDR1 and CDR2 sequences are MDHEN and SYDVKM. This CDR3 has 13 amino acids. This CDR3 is CASSTGSGTEAFF. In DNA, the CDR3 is TGTGCCAGCAGTACAGGGAGCGGCACTGAAGCTTTCTTT. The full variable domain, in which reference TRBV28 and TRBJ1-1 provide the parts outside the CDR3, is DVKVTQSSRYLVKRTGEKVFLECVQDMDHENMFWYRQDPGLGLRLIYFSYDVKMKEKGDIPEGYSVSREKKERFSLILESASTNQTSMYLCASSTGSGTEAFFGQGTRLTVV.

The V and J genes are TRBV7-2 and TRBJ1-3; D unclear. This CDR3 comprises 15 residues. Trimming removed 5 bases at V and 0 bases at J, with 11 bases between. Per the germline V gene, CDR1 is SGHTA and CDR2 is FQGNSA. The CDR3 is CASSPDKYSGNTIYF. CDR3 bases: TGTGCCAGCAGCCCTGACAAATACTCTGGAAACACCATATATTTT.

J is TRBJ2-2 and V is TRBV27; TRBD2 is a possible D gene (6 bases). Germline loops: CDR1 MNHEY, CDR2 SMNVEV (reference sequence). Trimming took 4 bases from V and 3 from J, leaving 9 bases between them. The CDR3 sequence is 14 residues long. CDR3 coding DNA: TGTGCCAGCAGTTCCGGGAGCTACACCGGGGAGCTGTTTTTT. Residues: CASSSGSYTGELFF.

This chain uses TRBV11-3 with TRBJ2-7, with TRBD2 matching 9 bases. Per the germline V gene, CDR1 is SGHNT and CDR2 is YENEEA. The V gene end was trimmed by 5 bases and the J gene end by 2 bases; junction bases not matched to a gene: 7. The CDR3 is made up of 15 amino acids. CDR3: CASSPGLARTYEQYF. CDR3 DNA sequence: TGTGCCAGCAGCCCCGGACTAGCGAGGACCTACGAGCAGTACTTC.